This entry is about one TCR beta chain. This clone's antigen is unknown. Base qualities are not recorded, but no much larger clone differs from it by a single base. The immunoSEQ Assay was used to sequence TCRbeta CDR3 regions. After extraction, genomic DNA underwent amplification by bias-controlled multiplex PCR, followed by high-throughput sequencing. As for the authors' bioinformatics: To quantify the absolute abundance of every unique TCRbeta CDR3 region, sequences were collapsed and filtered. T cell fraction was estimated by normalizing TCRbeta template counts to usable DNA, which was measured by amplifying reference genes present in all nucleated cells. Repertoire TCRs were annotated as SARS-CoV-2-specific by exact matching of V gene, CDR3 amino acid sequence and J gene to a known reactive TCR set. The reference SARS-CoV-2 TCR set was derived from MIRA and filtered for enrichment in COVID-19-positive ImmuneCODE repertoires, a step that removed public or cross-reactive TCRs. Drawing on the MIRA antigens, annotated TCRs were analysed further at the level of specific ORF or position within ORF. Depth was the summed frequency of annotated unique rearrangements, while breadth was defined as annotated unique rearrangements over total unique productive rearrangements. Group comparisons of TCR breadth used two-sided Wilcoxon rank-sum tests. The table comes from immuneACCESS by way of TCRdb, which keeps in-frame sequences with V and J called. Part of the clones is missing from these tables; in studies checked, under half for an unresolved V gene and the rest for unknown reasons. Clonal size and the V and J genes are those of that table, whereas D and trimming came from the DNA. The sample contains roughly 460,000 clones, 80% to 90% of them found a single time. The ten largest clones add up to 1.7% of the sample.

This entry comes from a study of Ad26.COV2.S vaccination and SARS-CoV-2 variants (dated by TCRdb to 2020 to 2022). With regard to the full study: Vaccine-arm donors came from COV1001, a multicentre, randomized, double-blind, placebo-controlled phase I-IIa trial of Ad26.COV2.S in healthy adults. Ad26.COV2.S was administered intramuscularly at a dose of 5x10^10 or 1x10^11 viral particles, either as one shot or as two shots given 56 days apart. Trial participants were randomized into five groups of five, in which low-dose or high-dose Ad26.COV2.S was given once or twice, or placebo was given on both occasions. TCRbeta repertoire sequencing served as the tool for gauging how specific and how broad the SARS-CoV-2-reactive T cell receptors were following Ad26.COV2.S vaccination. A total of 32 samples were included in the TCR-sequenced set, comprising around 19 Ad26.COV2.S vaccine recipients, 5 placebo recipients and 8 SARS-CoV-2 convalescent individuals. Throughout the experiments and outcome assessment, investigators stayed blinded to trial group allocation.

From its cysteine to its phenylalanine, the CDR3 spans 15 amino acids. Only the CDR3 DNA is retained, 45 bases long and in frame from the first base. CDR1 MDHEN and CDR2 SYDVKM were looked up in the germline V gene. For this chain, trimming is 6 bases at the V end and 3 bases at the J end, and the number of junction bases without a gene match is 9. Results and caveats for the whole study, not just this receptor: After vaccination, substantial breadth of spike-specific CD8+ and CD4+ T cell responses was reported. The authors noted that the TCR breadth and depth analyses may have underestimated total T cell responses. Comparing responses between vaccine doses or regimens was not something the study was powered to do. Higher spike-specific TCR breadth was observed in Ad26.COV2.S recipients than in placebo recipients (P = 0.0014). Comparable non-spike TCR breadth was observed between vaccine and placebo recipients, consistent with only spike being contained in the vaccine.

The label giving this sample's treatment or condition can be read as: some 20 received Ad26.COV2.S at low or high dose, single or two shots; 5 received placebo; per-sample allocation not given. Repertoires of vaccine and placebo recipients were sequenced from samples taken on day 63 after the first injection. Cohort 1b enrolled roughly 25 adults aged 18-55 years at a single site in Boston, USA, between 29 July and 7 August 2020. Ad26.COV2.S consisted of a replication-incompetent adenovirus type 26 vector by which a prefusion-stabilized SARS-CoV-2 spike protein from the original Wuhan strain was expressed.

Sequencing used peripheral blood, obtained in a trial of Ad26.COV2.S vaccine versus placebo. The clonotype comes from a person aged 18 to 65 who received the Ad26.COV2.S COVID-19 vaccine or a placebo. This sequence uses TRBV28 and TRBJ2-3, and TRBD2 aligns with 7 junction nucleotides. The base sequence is TGTGCCAGCAGCCCATGGGGGGAGGGGACAGATACGCAGTATTTT. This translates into CASSPWGEGTDTQYF.